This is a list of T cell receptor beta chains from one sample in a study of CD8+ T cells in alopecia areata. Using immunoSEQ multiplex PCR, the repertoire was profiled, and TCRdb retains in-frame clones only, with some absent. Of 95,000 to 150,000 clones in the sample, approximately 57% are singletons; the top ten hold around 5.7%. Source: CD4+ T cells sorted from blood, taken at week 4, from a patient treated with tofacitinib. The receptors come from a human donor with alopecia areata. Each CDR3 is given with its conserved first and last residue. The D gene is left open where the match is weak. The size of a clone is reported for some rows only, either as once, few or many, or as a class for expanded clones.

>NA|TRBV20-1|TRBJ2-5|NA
TGCAGTGTCCCGTCCCAAGAGACCCAGTACTTC
CSVPSQETQYF
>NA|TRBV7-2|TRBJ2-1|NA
TGTGCCAGCAGCTCAGGGCCGAATGAGCAGTTCTTC
CASSSGPNEQFF
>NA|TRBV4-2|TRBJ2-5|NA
TGTGCCAGCCGGGATGGGGAGACCCAGTACTTC
CASRDGETQYF
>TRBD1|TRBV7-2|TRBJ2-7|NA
TGTGCCAGCAGCTTAAGGGTTGGCAGGGGGACCCTTAGCTCCTACGAGCAGTACTTC
CASSLRVGRGTLSSYEQYF
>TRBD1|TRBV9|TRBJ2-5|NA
TGTGCCAGCAGCCTTTCCGCGACAGGGGAGACCCAGTACTTC
CASSLSATGETQYF
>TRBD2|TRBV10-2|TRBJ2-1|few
TGCGCCAGCAGTGAGAGCCTAGCGGGTTACAATGAGCAGTTCTTC
CASSESLAGYNEQFF
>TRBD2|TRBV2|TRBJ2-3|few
TGTGCCAGCAGTGAAGAAGGGAAAAGGGCTAGCGGTACAGATACGCAGTATTTT
CASSEEGKRASGTDTQYF
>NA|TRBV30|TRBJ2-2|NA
TGTGCCTGGAACGGGGGGCAGGCCACCGGGGAGCTGTTTTTT
CAWNGGQATGELFF
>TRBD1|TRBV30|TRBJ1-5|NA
TGTGCCTTCTCAGGGGGCGGCAATCAGCCCCAGCATTTT
CAFSGGGNQPQHF
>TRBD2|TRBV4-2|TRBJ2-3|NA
TGTGCCAGCAGCACGGAACTAGCGGGGGCCAGGGGTACGCAGTATTTT
CASSTELAGARGTQYF
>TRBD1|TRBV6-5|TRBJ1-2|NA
TGTGCCAGCAGGTACCCAGGGGGCAGCGGCTATGGCTACACCTTC
CASRYPGGSGYGYTF
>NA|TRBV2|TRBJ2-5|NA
TGTGCCAGCATGGCAGTCCAAGAGACCCAGTACTTC
CASMAVQETQYF
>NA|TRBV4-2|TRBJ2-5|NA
TGTGCCAGCAGCCAGTCGCTCGGGCAAGAGACCCAGTACTTC
CASSQSLGQETQYF
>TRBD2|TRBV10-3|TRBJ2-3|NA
TGTGCCATCAGTGCCAAGGTAGCGGCGGGAGGGGATACGCAGTATTTT
CAISAKVAAGGDTQYF
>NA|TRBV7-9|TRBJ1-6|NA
TGTGCCAGCAGCCCCTTAGGGAATTTAGGTGGTTCACCCCTCCACTTT
CASSPLGNLGGSPLHF
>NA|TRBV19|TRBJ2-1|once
TGTGCCAGTAGTATAGATTCGGGGCCGCAGTTCTTC
CASSIDSGPQFF
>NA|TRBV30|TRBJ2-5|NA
TGTGCCTGGGCACCCCTCGTACAGGAGACCCAGTACTTC
CAWAPLVQETQYF
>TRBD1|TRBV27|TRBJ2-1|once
TGTGCCAGCGGAAGCGACAGGGGGGGCAATGAGCAGTTCTTC
CASGSDRGGNEQFF
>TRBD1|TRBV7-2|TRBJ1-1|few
TGTGCCAGCAGCCGGGACAGCTACACTGAAGCTTTCTTT
CASSRDSYTEAFF
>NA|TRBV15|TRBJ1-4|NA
TGTGCCACCAGCAGAGGAGGACAGCTGAATGAAAAACTGTTTTTT
CATSRGGQLNEKLFF
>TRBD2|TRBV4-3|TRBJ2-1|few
TGCGCCAGCAGCCAAGTCCGCGGGGGGGCCTCGACAACGCTCAATGAGCAGTTCTTC
CASSQVRGGASTTLNEQFF